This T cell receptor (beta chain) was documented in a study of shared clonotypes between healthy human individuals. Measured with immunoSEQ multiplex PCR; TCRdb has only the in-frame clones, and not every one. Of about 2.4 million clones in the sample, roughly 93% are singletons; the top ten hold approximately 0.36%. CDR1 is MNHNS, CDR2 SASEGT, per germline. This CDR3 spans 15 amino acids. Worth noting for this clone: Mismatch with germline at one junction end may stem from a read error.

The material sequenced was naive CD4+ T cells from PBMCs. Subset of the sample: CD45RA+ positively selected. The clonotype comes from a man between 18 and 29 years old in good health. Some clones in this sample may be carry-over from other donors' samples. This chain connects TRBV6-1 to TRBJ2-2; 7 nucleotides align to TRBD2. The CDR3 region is CASREGRGNTGELFF. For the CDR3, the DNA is TGTGCCAGCAGAGAAGGGAGGGGCAACACCGGGGAGCTGTTTTTT.